Listed here are 14 T cell receptor beta chains from one sample, sequenced in a study of cytotoxic CD8 clonotypes in ibrutinib-treated CLL. Using immunoSEQ multiplex PCR, the repertoire was profiled, and TCRdb retains in-frame clones only, with some absent. The sample contains 200,000 to 250,000 clones, roughly 77% of which appear only once. The source was PBMCs, collected after 12 months of ibrutinib treatment. All receptors come from a human donor with chronic lymphocytic leukemia.

The J gene is TRBJ1-6, the V gene TRBV7-3, with D perhaps matching TRBD1 (5 bases). This CDR3 is 15 amino acids long. The V gene lost 0 bases and the J gene lost 7 bases, with 10 bases spanning the gap. CDR1 SGHTA and CDR2 FQGTGA come from the germline V gene. Written as DNA, the CDR3 is TGTGCCAGCAGCTTAACGCAGGGTACCAATTCACCCCTCCACTTT. This translates into CASSLTQGTNSPLHF.

The sample holds one count of this clone. The chain couples TRBV7-9 to TRBJ1-4; 9 nucleotides match TRBD1. Per germline, CDR1 SEHNR and CDR2 FQNEAQ (reference sequence). J gave up 6 bases and V 2 bases, and 7 bases lay outside the gene matches. The CDR3 has 16 residues. For the CDR3, the DNA is TGTGCCAGCAGCTTAATGGGACAGGGAGAGGATGAAAAACTGTTTTTT. This gives the protein CASSLMGQGEDEKLFF.

The genes are TRBV18 and TRBJ2-7; D uncertain. Trimming pared 0 bases from V and 4 bases from J, leaving 19 bases between. CDR3 length equals 17 residues. Germline CDR1 reads KGHSH; CDR2 reads LQKENI. The CDR3 loop reads CASSPPVGSPVIYEQYF. As DNA, the CDR3 is TGTGCCAGCTCACCACCGGTGGGTAGCCCGGTTATTTACGAGCAGTACTTC.

The CDR3 DNA sequence: TGTGCCAGCAGCTTGCGCGGTACGGGAAACGAGCAGTACTTC. It is translated as CASSLRGTGNEQYF. This rearrangement joins TRBV5-6 to TRBJ2-7, with a possible D match to TRBD2 (5 bases). Germline CDR1 SGHDT, CDR2 YYEEEE. Trimming shortened V by 1 base and J by 5 bases, and 13 bases separated the two germline ends. This CDR3 spans 14 amino acids.

This clone was recorded a few times. The chain uses TRBV20-1 and TRBJ1-1; tentatively, D is TRBD1 (5 bases). Per germline, CDR1 DFQATT and CDR2 SNEGSKA (reference sequence). The CDR3 length is 8 residues. The chain's CDR3 is CRPGEAFF. CDR3 in DNA: TGCAGGCCGGGGGAGGCTTTCTTT.

The rearrangement uses TRBV28 and TRBJ1-4; D remains ambiguous. The CDR3 has 13 amino acids. The ends were cut back, 4 bases at V and 10 bases at J, with 13 bases in the middle. CDR1 and CDR2 (germline): MDHEN, SYDVKM. In DNA, the CDR3 is TGTGCCAGCAGTTCCCAAACCTGGGGAAAACTGTTTTTT. Translated, it gives CASSSQTWGKLFF.

This clone was detected only once. The rearrangement uses TRBV5-4 and TRBJ2-5; 12 bases are a match to TRBD2. V was clipped by 0 bases and J by 10 bases; unmatched bases: 4. CDR1 and CDR2 (germline): SGHNT, YYREEE (reference sequence). CDR3 length equals 14 residues. CDR3: CASSLGLAGAGQYF. The CDR3 DNA is TGTGCCAGCAGCTTGGGACTAGCGGGGGCGGGCCAGTACTTC.

This clone was observed a few times. The chain combines TRBV5-1 with TRBJ2-7; D perhaps matches TRBD1 (6 bases). CDR3 length: 14 residues. Germline V gene lookup returns CDR1 SGHRS and CDR2 YFSETQ. Deletions cut 2 bases from V and 0 bases from J, with 9 bases between. The CDR3 sequence: CASSLDRSSYEQYF. In DNA form, the CDR3 reads TGCGCCAGCAGCTTAGACAGGAGCTCCTACGAGCAGTACTTC.

The chain employs TRBV6-4 and TRBJ1-1; D uncertain. Germline V CDR1 and CDR2: MRHNA, SNTAGT. There are 13 residues in the CDR3. Deletions cut 4 bases from V and 5 bases from J, with 11 bases between. CDR3: CASSANGLTEAFF. The CDR3 DNA is TGTGCCAGCAGTGCCAACGGACTAACTGAAGCTTTCTTT.

There are a few counts of this clone. Germline and junction disagree at one end, which may indicate a read error. V gene TRBV28 combines with J gene TRBJ1-2, with D uncertain. Germline V CDR1 and CDR2: MDHEN, SYDVKM. This CDR3 spans 11 amino acids. Here the CDR3 DNA reads TGTGCCAGCGGGTTCACCAGCGTTTTGGACTTC. Its translation: CASGFTSVLDF.

V and J are TRBV11-2 and TRBJ2-7, with a weak D call TRBD2 (5 bases). CDR3 length: 15 residues. Trimming pared 5 bases from V and 3 bases from J, leaving 17 bases between. Germline CDR1 reads SGHAT; CDR2 reads FQNNGV. Here the CDR3 DNA reads TGTGCCAGCAGCCCACTAGACGCACTCGACTACGAGCAGTACTTC. Translation: CASSPLDALDYEQYF.

This clone was counted only a few times. CDR3 DNA sequence: TGTGCCAGCAGTAAAGGACAGGCCTACGAGCAGTACTTC. Translation: CASSKGQAYEQYF. The V and J genes are TRBV6-6 and TRBJ2-7; 7 positions match TRBD1. This CDR3 has 13 residues. Looked up from germline, CDR1 is MNHNY and CDR2 is SVGAGI (reference sequence). J was trimmed by 2 bases and V by 5 bases; bases with no gene match: 3.

This rearrangement joins TRBV5-1 to TRBJ2-2; 9 bases fit TRBD1. The CDR3 is 17 residues long. Germline values: CDR1 SGHRS, CDR2 YFSETQ. J was trimmed by 3 bases and V by 1 base; bases with no gene match: 7. CDR3 DNA sequence: TGCGCCAGCAGCTTGCCCGAGGACAGGGGAGACACCGGGGAGCTGTTTTTT. Protein product: CASSLPEDRGDTGELFF.

This clone was seen a single time. The J gene is TRBJ1-1, the V gene TRBV5-1; the D is unclear. The V end was cut by 0 bases, the J end by 2 bases, with 11 bases between. The CDR3 runs 15 residues. CDR1 is SGHRS and CDR2 is YFSETQ in the germline V gene. As DNA, the CDR3 is TGCGCCAGCAGCTTGGGGTCGACGGGAAACACTGAAGCTTTCTTT. Translated, it gives CASSLGSTGNTEAFF.